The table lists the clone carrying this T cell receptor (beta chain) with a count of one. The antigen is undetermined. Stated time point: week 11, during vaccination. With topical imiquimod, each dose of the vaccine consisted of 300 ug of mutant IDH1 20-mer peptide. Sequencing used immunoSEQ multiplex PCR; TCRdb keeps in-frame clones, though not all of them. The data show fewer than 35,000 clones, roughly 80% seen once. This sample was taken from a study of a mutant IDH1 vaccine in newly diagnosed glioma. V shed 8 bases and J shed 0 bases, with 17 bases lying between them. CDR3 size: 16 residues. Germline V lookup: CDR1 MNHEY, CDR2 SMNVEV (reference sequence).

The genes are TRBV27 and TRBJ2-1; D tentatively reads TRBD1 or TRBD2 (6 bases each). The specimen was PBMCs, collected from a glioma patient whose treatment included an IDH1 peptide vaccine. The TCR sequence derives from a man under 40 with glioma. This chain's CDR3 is CASRIGGSGSYNEQFF. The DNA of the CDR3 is TGTGCCAGCCGCATCGGGGGCTCCGGCTCCTACAATGAGCAGTTCTTC.